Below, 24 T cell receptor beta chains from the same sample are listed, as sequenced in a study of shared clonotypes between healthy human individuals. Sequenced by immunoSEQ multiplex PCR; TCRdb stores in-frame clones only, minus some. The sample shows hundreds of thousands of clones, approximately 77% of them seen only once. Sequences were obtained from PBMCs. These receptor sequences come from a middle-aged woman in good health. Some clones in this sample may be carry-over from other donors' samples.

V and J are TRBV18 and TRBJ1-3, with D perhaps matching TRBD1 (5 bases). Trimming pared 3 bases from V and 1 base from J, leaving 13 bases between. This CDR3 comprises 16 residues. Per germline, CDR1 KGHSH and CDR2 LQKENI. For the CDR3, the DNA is TGTGCCAGCTCACCTGGGACTTTACCTTCTGGAAACACCATATATTTT. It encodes CASSPGTLPSGNTIYF. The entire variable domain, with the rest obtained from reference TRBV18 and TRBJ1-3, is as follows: NAGVMQNPRHLVRRRGQEARLRCSPMKGHSHVYWYRQLPEEGLKFMVYLQKENIIDESGMPKERFSAEFPKEGPSILRIQQVVRGDSAAYFCASSPGTLPSGNTIYFGEGSWLTVV.

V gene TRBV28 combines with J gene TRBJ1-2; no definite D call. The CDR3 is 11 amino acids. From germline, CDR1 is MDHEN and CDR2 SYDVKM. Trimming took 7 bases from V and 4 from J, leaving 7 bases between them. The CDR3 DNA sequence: TGTGCCAGCACAGCCAGCTATGGCTACACCTTC. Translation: CASTASYGYTF.

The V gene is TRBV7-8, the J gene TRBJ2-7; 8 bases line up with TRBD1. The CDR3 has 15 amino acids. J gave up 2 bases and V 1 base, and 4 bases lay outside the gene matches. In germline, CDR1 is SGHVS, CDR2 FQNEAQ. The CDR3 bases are TGTGCCAGCAGCTTAGTAGGACAGGGAGCCTACGAGCAGTACTTC. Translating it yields CASSLVGQGAYEQYF.

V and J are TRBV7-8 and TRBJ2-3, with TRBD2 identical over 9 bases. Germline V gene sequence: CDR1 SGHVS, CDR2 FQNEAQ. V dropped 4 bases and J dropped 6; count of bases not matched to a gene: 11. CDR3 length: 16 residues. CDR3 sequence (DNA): TGTGCCAGCAGCTCCCTCTCGGGGGCGGGAGGGGATACGCAGTATTTT. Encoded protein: CASSSLSGAGGDTQYF.

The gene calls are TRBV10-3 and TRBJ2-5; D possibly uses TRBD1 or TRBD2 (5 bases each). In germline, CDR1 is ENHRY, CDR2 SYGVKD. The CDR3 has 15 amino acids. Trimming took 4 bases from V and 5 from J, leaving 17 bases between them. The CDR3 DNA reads TGTGCCATCAGTGGGACCGGGACCCCTGGGGAGACCCAGTACTTC. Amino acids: CAISGTGTPGETQYF.

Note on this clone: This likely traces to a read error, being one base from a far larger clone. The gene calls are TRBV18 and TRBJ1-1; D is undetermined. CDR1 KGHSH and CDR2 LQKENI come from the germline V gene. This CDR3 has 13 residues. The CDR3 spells CASSQQQNTGAFF. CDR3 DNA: TGTGCCAGCTCTCAACAGCAGAACACTGGAGCTTTCTTT.

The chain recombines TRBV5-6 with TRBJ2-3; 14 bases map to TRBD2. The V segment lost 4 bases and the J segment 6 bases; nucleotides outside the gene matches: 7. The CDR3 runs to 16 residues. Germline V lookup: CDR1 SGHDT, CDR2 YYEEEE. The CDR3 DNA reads TGTGCCAGCAGCCCGGGACTAGCGGGAGTCGTCGATACGCAGTATTTT. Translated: CASSPGLAGVVDTQYF.

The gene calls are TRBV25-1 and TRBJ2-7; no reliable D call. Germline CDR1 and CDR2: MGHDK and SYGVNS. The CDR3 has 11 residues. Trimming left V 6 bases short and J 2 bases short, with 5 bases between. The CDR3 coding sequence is TGTGCCAGCAGCCGTGCCTACGAGCAGTACTTC. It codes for CASSRAYEQYF.

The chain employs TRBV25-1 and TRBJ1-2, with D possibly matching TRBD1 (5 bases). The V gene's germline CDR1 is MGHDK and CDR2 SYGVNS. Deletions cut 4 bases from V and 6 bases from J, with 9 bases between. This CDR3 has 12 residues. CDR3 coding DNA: TGTGCCAGCAGTGTCAGGGTCGATGGCTACACCTTC. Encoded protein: CASSVRVDGYTF.

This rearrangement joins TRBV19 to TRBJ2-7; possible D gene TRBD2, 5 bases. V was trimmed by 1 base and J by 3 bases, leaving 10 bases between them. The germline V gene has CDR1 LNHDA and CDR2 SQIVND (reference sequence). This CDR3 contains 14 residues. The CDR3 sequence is CASSIAGTHYEQYF. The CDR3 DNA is TGTGCCAGTAGTATAGCGGGAACCCACTACGAGCAGTACTTC. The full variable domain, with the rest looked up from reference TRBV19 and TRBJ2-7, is DGGITQSPKYLFRKEGQNVTLSCEQNLNHDAMYWYRQDPGQGLRLIYYSQIVNDFQKGDIAEGYSVSREKKESFPLTVTSAQKNPTAFYLCASSIAGTHYEQYFGPGTRLTVT.

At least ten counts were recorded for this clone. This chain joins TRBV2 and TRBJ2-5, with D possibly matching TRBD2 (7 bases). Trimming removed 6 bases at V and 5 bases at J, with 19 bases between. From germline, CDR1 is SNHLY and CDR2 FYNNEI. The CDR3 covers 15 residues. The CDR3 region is CASRGGEGRRETQYF. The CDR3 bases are TGTGCCAGCAGAGGGGGGGAGGGCCGTCGGGAGACCCAGTACTTC. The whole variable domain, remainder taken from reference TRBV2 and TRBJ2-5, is EPEVTQTPSHQVTQMGQEVILRCVPISNHLYFYWYRQILGQKVEFLVSFYNNEISEKSEIFDDQFSVERPDGSNFTLKIRSTKLEDSAMYFCASRGGEGRRETQYFGPGTRLLVL.

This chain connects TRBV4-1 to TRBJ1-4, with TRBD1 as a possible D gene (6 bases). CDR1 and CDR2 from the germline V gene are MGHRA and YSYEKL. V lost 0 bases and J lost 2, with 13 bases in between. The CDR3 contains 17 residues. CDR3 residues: CASSQDLRGVTNEKLFF. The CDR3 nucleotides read TGCGCCAGCAGCCAAGATCTAAGGGGGGTTACTAATGAAAAACTGTTTTTT.

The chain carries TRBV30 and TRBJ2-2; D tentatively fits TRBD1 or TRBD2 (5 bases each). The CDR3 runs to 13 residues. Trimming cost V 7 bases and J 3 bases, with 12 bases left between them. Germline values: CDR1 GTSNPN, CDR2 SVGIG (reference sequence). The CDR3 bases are TGTGCCTACTCGGGACCGTACACCGGGGAGCTGTTTTTT. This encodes CAYSGPYTGELFF.

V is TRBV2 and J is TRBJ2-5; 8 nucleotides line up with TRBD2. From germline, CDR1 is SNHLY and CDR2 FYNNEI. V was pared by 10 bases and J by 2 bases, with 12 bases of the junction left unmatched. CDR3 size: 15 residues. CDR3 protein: CAIQPGSSGQETQYF. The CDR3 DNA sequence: TGTGCCATCCAGCCTGGATCTAGCGGGCAAGAGACCCAGTACTTC.

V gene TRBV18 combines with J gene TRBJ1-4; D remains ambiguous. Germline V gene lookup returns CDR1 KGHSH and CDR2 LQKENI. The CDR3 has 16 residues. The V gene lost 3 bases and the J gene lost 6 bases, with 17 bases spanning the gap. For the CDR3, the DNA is TGTGCCAGCTCACCGAATGCTCCGGAGGGATATGAAAAACTGTTTTTT. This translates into CASSPNAPEGYEKLFF.

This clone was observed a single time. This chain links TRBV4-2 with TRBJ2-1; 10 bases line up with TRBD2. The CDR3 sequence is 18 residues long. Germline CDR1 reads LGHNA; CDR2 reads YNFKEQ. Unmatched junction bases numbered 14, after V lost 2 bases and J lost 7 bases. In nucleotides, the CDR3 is TGTGCCAGCAGCCAACGACTAGCGGGTGTCGGTGTACCTAATGAGCAGTTCTTC. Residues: CASSQRLAGVGVPNEQFF.

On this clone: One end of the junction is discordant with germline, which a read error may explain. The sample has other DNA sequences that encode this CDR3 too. CDR3 sequence (DNA): TGTGCCAGCAGCGAAGCTGGGGGAAATCAGCCCCAGCATTTT. It yields the protein CASSEAGGNQPQHF. This rearrangement joins TRBV6-1 to TRBJ1-5; tentatively, D is TRBD1 (5 bases). CDR3 length equals 14 residues. CDR1 MNHNS and CDR2 SASEGT come from the germline V gene.

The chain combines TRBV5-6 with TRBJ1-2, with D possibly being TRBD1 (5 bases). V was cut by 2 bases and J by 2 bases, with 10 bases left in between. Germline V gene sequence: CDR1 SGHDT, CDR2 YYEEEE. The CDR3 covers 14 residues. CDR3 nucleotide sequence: TGTGCCAGCAGCTTACAGGTAACGAACTATGGCTACACCTTC. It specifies CASSLQVTNYGYTF. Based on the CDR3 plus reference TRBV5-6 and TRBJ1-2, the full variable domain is DAGVTQSPTHLIKTRGQQVTLRCSPKSGHDTVSWYQQALGQGPQFIFQYYEEEERQRGNFPDRFSGHQFPNYSSELNVNALLLGDSALYLCASSLQVTNYGYTFGSGTRLTVV.

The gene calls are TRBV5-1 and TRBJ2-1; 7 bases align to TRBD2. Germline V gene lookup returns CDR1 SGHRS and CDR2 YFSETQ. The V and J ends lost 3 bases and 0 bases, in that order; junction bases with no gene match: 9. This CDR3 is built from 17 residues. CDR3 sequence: CASSSAWRESSYNEQFF. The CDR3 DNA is TGCGCCAGCAGCTCCGCCTGGCGGGAGAGCTCCTACAATGAGCAGTTCTTC.

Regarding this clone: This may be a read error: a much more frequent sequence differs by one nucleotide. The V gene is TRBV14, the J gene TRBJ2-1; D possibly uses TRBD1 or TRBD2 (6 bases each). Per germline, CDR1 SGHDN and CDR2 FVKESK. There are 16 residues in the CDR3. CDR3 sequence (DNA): TGTGCCTGCAGCCAAGGGGGTAGCGGCCGGGGTAATGAGCAGTTCTTC. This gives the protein CACSQGGSGRGNEQFF.

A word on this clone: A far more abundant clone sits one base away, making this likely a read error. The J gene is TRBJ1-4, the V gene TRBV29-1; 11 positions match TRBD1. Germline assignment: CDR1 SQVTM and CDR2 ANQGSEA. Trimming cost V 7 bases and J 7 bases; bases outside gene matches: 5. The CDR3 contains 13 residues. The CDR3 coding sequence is TGCAGCGCCGAGGGACAGGGGGTTGAAAAACTGTTTTTT. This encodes CSAEGQGVEKLFF.

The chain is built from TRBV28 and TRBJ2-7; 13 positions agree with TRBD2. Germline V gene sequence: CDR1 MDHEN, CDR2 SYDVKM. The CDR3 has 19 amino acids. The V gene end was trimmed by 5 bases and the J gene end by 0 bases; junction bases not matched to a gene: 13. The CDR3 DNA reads TGTGCCAGCAGTCCCGGGACTAGCGGGAACCTAGTGGGCTCCTACGAGCAGTACTTC. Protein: CASSPGTSGNLVGSYEQYF.

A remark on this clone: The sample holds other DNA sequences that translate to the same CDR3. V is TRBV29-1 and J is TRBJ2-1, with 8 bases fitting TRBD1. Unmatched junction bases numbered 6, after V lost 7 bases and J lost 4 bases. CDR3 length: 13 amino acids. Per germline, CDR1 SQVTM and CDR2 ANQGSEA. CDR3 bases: TGCAGCGGCGGACAGGGATCATACAATGAGCAGTTCTTC. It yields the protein CSGGQGSYNEQFF.

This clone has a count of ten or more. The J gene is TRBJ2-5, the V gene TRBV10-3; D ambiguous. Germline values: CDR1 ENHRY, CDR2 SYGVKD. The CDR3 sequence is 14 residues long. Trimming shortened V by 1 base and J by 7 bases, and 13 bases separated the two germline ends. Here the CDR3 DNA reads TGTGCCATCAGTGAGTGGAGCGCTGGGTCGACCCAGTACTTC. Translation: CAISEWSAGSTQYF.